These 18 T cell receptor beta chains originate from one sample sequenced in a study of cytomegalovirus exposure and HLA in healthy donors. PCR amplification relied on 60 Vbeta primers (plus 13 Jbeta primers). TCRdb keeps only in-frame clones here, not all; method: immunoSEQ multiplex PCR. The specimen's table records 95,000 to 110,000 clones. Sequenced sample: PBMCs. The receptors derive from a man in his forties or fifties in good health and CMV-seronegative.

The CDR3 DNA sequence: TGCAGCGTCCTAGACAGCATAAACACTGAAGCTTTCTTT. Translating it yields CSVLDSINTEAFF. The chain joins TRBV29-1 to TRBJ1-1, with D tentatively TRBD1 (5 bases). This CDR3 comprises 13 residues. Trimming stripped 6 bases from V and 2 bases from J, with 13 bases between. CDR1 and CDR2 (germline): SQVTM, ANQGSEA.

The rearrangement links TRBV7-2 to TRBJ1-2; 8 bases match TRBD1. The CDR3 is 16 amino acids. From germline, CDR1 is SGHTA and CDR2 FQGNSA. After removal of 4 bases from V and 7 bases from J, the junction contained 14 bases not matched to a gene. In DNA form, the CDR3 reads TGTGCCAGCAGCTCCGAGCACAGGGGGGTTCCTCGTGGCTACACCTTC. Protein: CASSSEHRGVPRGYTF. The variable domain in full, completed from reference TRBV7-2 and TRBJ1-2, reads GAGVSQSPSNKVTEKGKDVELRCDPISGHTALYWYRQSLGQGLEFLIYFQGNSAPDKSGLPSDRFSAERTGGSVSTLTIQRTQQEDSAVYLCASSSEHRGVPRGYTFGSGTRLTVV.

This sequence joins TRBV18 and TRBJ1-1; TRBD1 aligns across 7 bases. In germline, CDR1 is KGHSH, CDR2 LQKENI. The CDR3 is made up of 15 amino acids. The trim removed 4 bases at V and 5 bases at J, leaving 10 bases unmatched. CDR3 bases: TGTGCCAGCTCACGAAATGACAGGGCGGGGACTGAAGCTTTCTTT. Its translation is CASSRNDRAGTEAFF.

The J gene is TRBJ2-1, the V gene TRBV7-2, with D possibly TRBD2 on 5 matching bases. With 5 bases removed from V and 4 bases from J, the gap between germline ends came to 9 bases. This CDR3 has 13 residues. Germline CDR1 reads SGHTA; CDR2 reads FQGNSA. CDR3 DNA: TGTGCCAGCAGCCTAACTAGTTACAATGAGCAGTTCTTC. Its translation is CASSLTSYNEQFF. The complete variable domain, with remaining parts taken from reference TRBV7-2 and TRBJ2-1, reads GAGVSQSPSNKVTEKGKDVELRCDPISGHTALYWYRQSLGQGLEFLIYFQGNSAPDKSGLPSDRFSAERTGGSVSTLTIQRTQQEDSAVYLCASSLTSYNEQFFGPGTRLTVL.

The chain has TRBV19 and TRBJ2-1; the match to TRBD2 covers 9 bases. The CDR3 runs 17 residues. Germline CDR1 and CDR2: LNHDA and SQIVND (reference sequence). V lost 2 bases, J lost 8 bases, and 13 bases stayed unmatched. This chain's CDR3 is CASSILARLAGNDEQFF. The CDR3 bases are TGTGCCAGTAGTATATTAGCCCGTCTAGCGGGAAATGATGAGCAGTTCTTC.

J is TRBJ2-1 and V is TRBV5-4, with 9 bases identical to TRBD2. CDR3 length: 16 residues. The germline V gene encodes CDR1 SGHNT and CDR2 YYREEE (reference sequence). V dropped 1 base and J dropped 8; count of bases not matched to a gene: 10. The CDR3 spells CASSLYGGGAVDEQFF. CDR3 DNA: TGTGCCAGCAGCTTGTATGGCGGGGGGGCTGTCGATGAGCAGTTCTTC.

This chain joins TRBV19 and TRBJ2-2, with 7 nucleotides matching TRBD2. The CDR3 has 17 amino acids. Germline CDR1 and CDR2: LNHDA and SQIVND (reference sequence). The V segment lost 1 base and the J segment 1 base; nucleotides outside the gene matches: 6. CDR3 protein: CASSIAGGGVNTGELFF. DNA of the CDR3: TGTGCCAGTAGTATAGCGGGCGGGGGAGTGAACACCGGGGAGCTGTTTTTT.

This sequence joins TRBV10-1 and TRBJ2-3, with D unresolved. The CDR3 sequence is 18 residues long. V lost 3 bases to trimming and J lost 2 bases, with 21 bases between them. CDR1 WNHNN and CDR2 SYGVQD come from the germline V gene (reference sequence). This CDR3 reads CASSDSTKDSLYTDTQYF. The CDR3 DNA sequence: TGCGCCAGCAGTGACTCCACTAAAGACTCCTTATACACAGATACGCAGTATTTT.

J is TRBJ2-7 and V is TRBV14; 11 positions agree with TRBD1. The J segment lost 5 bases and the V segment lost 5 bases, leaving 11 bases of the junction unmatched. Germline V lookup: CDR1 SGHDN, CDR2 FVKESK. The CDR3 has 16 amino acids. The CDR3 DNA is TGTGCCAGCAGCAGAGGACAGGGGGCAGTTCTTCACGAGCAGTACTTC. This codes for CASSRGQGAVLHEQYF.

This chain connects TRBV18 to TRBJ1-5; 7 nucleotides match TRBD1. Per the germline V gene, CDR1 is KGHSH and CDR2 is LQKENI. The V segment lost 6 bases and the J segment 5 bases; nucleotides outside the gene matches: 4. The CDR3 is 13 residues long. Here the CDR3 DNA reads TGTGCCAGCTCTGACAGGGACGATCAGCCCCAGCATTTT. Residues: CASSDRDDQPQHF. Looking up the rest from reference TRBV18 and TRBJ1-5 gives the full variable domain: NAGVMQNPRHLVRRRGQEARLRCSPMKGHSHVYWYRQLPEEGLKFMVYLQKENIIDESGMPKERFSAEFPKEGPSILRIQQVVRGDSAAYFCASSDRDDQPQHFGDGTRLSIL.

The V and J genes are TRBV12-5 and TRBJ2-3; D is unclear. Germline CDR1 is LGHNT and CDR2 is FRNRAP. The CDR3 is 12 amino acids. With 1 base removed from V and 6 bases from J, the gap between germline ends came to 5 bases. The CDR3, as DNA: TGTGCTAGTGGTTTGGCCCAGGATACGCAGTATTTT. Its translation is CASGLAQDTQYF.

The V gene is TRBV11-2, the J gene TRBJ2-7, with 10 bases that match TRBD1. V dropped 0 bases and J dropped 7; count of bases not matched to a gene: 15. The CDR3 length is 18 residues. Germline CDR1 is SGHAT and CDR2 is FQNNGV. For the CDR3, the DNA is TGTGCCAGCAGCTTAGAGACAGGGGGCCGGGACCCGCTTTTTGAGCAGTACTTC. It translates to CASSLETGGRDPLFEQYF.

The chain joins TRBV7-9 to TRBJ2-7, with TRBD2 identical over 10 bases. The CDR3 spans 18 residues. Losses at the gene ends were 1 base for V and 3 bases for J; bases not matched to a gene: 12. CDR1 and CDR2 (germline): SEHNR, FQNEAQ (reference sequence). The CDR3 coding sequence is TGTGCCAGCAGCTTAGGAGGGACTAGCGCTACCTCCTACTACGAGCAGTACTTC. This encodes CASSLGGTSATSYYEQYF. Complete variable domain (other parts from reference TRBV7-9 and TRBJ2-7): DTGVSQNPRHKITKRGQNVTFRCDPISEHNRLYWYRQTLGQGPEFLTYFQNEAQLEKSRLLSDRFSAERPKGSFSTLEIQRTEQGDSAMYLCASSLGGTSATSYYEQYFGPGTRLTVT.

This rearrangement joins TRBV29-1 to TRBJ1-3; 7 bases map to TRBD1. CDR1 is SQVTM and CDR2 is ANQGSEA in the germline V gene. The CDR3 totals 13 residues. The V and J ends lost 7 bases and 0 bases, in that order; junction bases with no gene match: 3. CDR3 sequence reads: CSADRVSGNTIYF. As DNA, the CDR3 is TGCAGCGCAGACAGGGTCTCTGGAAACACCATATATTTT.

V and J are TRBV9 and TRBJ2-4; 12 nucleotides agree with TRBD2. CDR3 length: 14 amino acids. Losses at the gene ends were 2 bases for V and 11 bases for J; bases not matched to a gene: 5. CDR1 is SGDLS, CDR2 YYNGEE, per germline. The CDR3 DNA follows: TGTGCCAGCAGCGTGGCTAGCGGGGGGGCGGTTCAGTACTTC. Its protein product is CASSVASGGAVQYF.

This chain uses TRBV14 with TRBJ2-5; maybe TRBD1 (6 bases). Germline CDR1 SGHDN, CDR2 FVKESK. Trimming cost V 3 bases and J 4 bases, with 12 bases left between them. The CDR3 length is 14 residues. The CDR3 nucleotides read TGTGCCAGCAGCCAGGGGGCGCGAGGAGAGACCCAGTACTTC. It is translated as CASSQGARGETQYF.

The chain is built from TRBV2 and TRBJ2-7; 8 bases line up with TRBD1. V shed 5 bases, J shed 5 bases, and the junction held 8 bases outside the gene matches. In germline, CDR1 is SNHLY, CDR2 FYNNEI. The CDR3 consists of 14 residues. CDR3 DNA: TGTGCCAGCAGTCTCAGGGGGCTAGGAGACGAGCAGTACTTC. Amino acids: CASSLRGLGDEQYF.

The chain uses TRBV4-3 and TRBJ2-1; the D gene is possibly TRBD2 (6 bases). In germline, CDR1 is LGHNA, CDR2 YSLEER. The CDR3 is 13 amino acids. V lost 0 bases, J lost 7 bases, and 7 bases lay in between. The CDR3 protein is CASSQELANEQFF. CDR3 nucleotides: TGCGCCAGCAGCCAAGAACTAGCAAATGAGCAGTTCTTC.